This record covers a single T cell receptor beta chain. The antigen is unknown. A multiplex PCR was run with 60 Vbeta primers and 13 Jbeta primers. Profiled with immunoSEQ multiplex PCR; TCRdb holds only in-frame clones, not every one. The sample carries about 130,000 clones, 65% to 80% recorded once. The sample comes from a study of cytomegalovirus exposure and HLA in healthy donors. Notes on the study in general: At a 0.05 false discovery rate, a later analysis found some 17,000 TCR beta sequences to be associated with HLA alleles. Altogether, around 160 TCR beta chains were recorded as cytomegalovirus-associated.

CDR1 is MDHEN, CDR2 SYDVKM, per germline. This CDR3 comprises 16 residues. The V and J ends lost 4 bases and 6 bases respectively, with 20 bases between them. The gene calls are TRBV28 and TRBJ2-3; D possibly corresponds to TRBD1 (7 bases). This clonotype was sampled from a male donor in good health and CMV-seropositive. What was sequenced was PBMCs. This chain's CDR3 is CASSSLRQGGYDTQYF. The CDR3 nucleotides are TGTGCCAGCAGTTCCCTGAGGCAGGGGGGATATGATACGCAGTATTTT.